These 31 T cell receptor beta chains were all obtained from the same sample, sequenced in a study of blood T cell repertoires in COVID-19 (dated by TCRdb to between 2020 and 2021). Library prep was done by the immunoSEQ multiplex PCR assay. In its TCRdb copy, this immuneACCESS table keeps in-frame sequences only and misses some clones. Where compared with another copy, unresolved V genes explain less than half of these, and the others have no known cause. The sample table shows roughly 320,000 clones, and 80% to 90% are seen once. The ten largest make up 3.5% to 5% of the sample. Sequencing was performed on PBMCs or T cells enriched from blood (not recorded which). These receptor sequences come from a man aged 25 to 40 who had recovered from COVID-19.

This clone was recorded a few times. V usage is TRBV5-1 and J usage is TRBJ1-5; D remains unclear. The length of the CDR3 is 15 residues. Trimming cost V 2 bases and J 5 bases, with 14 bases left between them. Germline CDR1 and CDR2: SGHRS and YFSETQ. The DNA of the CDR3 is TGCGCCAGCAGCTTCCGAGGGCCCCTTCATCAGCCCCAGCATTTT. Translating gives CASSFRGPLHQPQHF.

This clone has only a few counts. CDR3 loop: CASSRHSTLARGGKDNEQFF. CDR3 nucleotide sequence: TGTGCCAGCAGCCGCCACTCTACTTTAGCAAGGGGGGGGAAAGACAATGAGCAGTTCTTC. The chain recombines TRBV9 with TRBJ2-1; possibly TRBD2 for D (7 bases). The CDR3 is 20 amino acids. Trimming cost V 4 bases and J 5 bases, with 31 bases left between them. CDR1 and CDR2 from the germline V gene are SGDLS and YYNGEE.

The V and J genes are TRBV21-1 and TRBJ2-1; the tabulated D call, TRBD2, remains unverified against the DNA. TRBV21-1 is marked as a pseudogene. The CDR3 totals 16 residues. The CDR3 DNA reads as TGTGCCAGCAGCCGGCGAACGGGGAATTCGGGCAATGAGCAGTTCTTC. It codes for CASSRRTGNSGNEQFF.

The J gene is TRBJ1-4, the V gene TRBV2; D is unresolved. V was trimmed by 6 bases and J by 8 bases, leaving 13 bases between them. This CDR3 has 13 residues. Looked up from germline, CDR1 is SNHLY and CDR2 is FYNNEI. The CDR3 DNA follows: TGTGCCAGCAGATGGTCCCCTAGGGAAAAACTGTTTTTT. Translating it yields CASRWSPREKLFF.

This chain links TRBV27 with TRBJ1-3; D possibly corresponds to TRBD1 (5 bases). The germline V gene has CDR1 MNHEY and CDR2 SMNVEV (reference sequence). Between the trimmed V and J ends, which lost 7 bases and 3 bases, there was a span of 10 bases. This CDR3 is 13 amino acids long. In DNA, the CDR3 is TGTGCCAGCAAACCGGGGGGTGGAAACACCATATATTTT. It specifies CASKPGGGNTIYF.

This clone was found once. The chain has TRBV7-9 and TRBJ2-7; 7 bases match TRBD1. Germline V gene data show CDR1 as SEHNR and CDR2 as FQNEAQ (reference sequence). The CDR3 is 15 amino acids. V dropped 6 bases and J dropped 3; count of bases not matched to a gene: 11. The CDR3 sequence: CASSHFRQGHYEQYF. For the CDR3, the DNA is TGTGCCAGCAGTCACTTCCGACAGGGTCACTACGAGCAGTACTTC.

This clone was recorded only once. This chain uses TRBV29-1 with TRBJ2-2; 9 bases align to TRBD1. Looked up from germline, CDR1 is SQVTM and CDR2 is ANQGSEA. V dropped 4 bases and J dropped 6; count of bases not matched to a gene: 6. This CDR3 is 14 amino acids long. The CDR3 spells CSVGGQGWAGELFF. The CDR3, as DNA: TGCAGCGTTGGGGGACAGGGATGGGCCGGGGAGCTGTTTTTT.

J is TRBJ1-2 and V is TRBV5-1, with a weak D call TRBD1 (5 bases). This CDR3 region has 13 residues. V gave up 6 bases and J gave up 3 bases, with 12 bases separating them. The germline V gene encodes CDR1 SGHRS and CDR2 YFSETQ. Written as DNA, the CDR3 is TGCGCCAGCAAATGGGGGGGTGACTATGGCTACACCTTC. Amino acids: CASKWGGDYGYTF.

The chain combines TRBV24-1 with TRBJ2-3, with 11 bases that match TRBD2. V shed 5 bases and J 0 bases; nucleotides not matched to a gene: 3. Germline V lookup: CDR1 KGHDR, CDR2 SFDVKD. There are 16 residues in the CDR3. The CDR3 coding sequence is TGTGCCACCAGTGGTGCTAGCGGGAGGAGCACAGATACGCAGTATTTT. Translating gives CATSGASGRSTDTQYF.

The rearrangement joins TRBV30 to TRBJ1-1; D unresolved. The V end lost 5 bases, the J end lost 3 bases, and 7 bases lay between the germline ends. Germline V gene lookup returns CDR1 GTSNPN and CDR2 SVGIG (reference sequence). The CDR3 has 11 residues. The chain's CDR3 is CAWSSDTEAFF. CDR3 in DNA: TGTGCCTGGTCCTCGGACACTGAAGCTTTCTTT. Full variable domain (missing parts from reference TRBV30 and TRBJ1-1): SQTIHQWPATLVQPVGSPLSLECTVEGTSNPNLYWYRQAAGRGLQLLFYSVGIGQISSEVPQNLSASRPQDRQFILSSKKLLLSDSGFYLCAWSSDTEAFFGQGTRLTVV.

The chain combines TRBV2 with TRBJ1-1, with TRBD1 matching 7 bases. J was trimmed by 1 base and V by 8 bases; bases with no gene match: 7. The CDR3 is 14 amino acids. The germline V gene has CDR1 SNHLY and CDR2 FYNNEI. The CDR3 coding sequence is TGTGCCAGCGATCAGGGACAGCGGAACACTGAAGCTTTCTTT. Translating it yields CASDQGQRNTEAFF.

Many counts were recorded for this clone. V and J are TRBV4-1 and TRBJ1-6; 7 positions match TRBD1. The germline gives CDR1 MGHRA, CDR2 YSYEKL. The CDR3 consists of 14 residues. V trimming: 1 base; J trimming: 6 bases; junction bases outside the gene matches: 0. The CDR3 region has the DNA TGCGCCAGCAGCCAAGGGGACAGTAATTCACCCCTCCACTTT. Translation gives CASSQGDSNSPLHF.

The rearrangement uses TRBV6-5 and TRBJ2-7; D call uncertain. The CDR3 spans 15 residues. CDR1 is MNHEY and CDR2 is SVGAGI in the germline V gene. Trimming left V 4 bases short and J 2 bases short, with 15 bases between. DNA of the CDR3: TGTGCCAGCAGTTTACCTAGGCAATCGACCTACGAGCAGTACTTC. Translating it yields CASSLPRQSTYEQYF.

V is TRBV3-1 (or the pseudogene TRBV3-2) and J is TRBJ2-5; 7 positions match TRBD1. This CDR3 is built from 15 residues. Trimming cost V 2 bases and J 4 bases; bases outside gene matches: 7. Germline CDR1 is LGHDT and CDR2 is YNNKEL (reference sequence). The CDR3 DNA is TGTGCCAGCAGCCAAAGGGACAGCGGCGTAGAGACCCAGTACTTC. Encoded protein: CASSQRDSGVETQYF.

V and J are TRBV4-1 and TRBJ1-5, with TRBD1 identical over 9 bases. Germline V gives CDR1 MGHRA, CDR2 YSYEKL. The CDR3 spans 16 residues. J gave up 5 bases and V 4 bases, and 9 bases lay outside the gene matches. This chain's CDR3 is CASSPEIGDRDQPQHF. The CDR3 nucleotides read TGCGCCAGCAGCCCAGAGATAGGGGACAGGGATCAGCCCCAGCATTTT.

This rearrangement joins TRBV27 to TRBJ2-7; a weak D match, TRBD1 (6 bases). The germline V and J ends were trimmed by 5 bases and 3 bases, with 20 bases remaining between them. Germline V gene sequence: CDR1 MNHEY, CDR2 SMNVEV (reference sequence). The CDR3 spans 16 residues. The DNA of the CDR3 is TGTGCCAGCAGTACGGTCGGGACACCGGGATTCTACGAGCAGTACTTC. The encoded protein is CASSTVGTPGFYEQYF.

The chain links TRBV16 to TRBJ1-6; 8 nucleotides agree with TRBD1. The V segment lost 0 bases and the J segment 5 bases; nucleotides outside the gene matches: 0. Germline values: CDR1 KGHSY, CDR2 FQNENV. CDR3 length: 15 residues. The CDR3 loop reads CASSQSTGDNSPLHF. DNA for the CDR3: TGTGCCAGCAGCCAATCGACAGGGGATAATTCACCCCTCCACTTT. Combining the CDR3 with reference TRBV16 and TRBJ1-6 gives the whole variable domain GEEVAQTPKHLVRGEGQKAKLYCAPIKGHSYVFWYQQVLKNEFKFLISFQNENVFDETGMPKERFSAKCLPNSPCSLEIQATKLEDSAVYFCASSQSTGDNSPLHFGNGTRLTVT.

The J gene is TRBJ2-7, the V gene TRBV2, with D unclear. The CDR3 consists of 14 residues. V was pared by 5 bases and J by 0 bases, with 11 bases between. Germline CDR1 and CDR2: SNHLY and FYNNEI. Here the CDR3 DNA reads TGTGCCAGCAGTTCGGCAGGAAACTCCTACGAGCAGTACTTC. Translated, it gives CASSSAGNSYEQYF.

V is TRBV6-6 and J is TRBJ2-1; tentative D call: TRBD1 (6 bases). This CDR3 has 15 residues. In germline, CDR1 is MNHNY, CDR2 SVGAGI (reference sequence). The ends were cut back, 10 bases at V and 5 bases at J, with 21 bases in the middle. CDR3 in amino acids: CATSPLGQKNNEQFF. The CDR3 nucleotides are TGTGCCACTTCGCCCCTAGGACAGAAAAACAATGAGCAGTTCTTC.

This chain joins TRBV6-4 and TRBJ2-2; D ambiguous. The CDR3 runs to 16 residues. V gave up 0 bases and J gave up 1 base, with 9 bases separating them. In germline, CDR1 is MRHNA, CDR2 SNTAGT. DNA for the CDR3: TGTGCCAGCAGTGACTCCGCGCTGCTGAACACCGGGGAGCTGTTTTTT. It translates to CASSDSALLNTGELFF.

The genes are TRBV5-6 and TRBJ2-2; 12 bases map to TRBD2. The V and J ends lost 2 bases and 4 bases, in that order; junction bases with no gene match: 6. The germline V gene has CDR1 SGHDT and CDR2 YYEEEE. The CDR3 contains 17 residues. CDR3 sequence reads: CASSFPGLAGSTGELFF. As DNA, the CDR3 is TGTGCCAGCAGCTTCCCAGGACTAGCGGGGTCCACCGGGGAGCTGTTTTTT.

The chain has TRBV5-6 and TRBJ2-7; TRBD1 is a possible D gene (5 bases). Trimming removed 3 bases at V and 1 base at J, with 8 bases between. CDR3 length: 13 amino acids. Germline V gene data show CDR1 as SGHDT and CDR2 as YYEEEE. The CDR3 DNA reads TGTGCCAGCAGCTCGACAGTTTCCTACGAGCAGTACTTC. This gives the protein CASSSTVSYEQYF.

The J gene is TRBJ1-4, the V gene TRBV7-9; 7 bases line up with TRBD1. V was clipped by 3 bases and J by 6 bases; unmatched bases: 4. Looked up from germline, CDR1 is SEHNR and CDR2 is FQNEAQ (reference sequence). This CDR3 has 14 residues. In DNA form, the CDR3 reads TGTGCCAGCAGCTTCTGGCAGGGGGATGAAAAACTGTTTTTT. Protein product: CASSFWQGDEKLFF. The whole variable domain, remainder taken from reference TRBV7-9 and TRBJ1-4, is DTGVSQNPRHKITKRGQNVTFRCDPISEHNRLYWYRQTLGQGPEFLTYFQNEAQLEKSRLLSDRFSAERPKGSFSTLEIQRTEQGDSAMYLCASSFWQGDEKLFFGSGTQLSVL.

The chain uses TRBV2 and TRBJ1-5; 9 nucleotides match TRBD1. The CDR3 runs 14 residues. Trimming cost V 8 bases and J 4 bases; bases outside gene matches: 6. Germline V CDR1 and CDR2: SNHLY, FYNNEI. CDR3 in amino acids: CASVGTGQNQPQHF. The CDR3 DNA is TGTGCCAGCGTCGGGACAGGGCAAAATCAGCCCCAGCATTTT.

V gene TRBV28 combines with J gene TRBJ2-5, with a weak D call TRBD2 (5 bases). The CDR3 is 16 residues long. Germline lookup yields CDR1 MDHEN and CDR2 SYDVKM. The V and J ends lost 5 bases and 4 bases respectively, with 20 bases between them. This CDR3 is CASSPTLRREGETQYF. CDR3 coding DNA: TGTGCCAGCAGTCCAACACTACGCCGTGAGGGAGAGACCCAGTACTTC.

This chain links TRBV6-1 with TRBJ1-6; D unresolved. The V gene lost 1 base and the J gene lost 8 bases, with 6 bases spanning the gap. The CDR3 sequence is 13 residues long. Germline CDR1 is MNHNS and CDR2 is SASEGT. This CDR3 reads CASSEGLDSPLHF. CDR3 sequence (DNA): TGTGCCAGCAGTGAAGGTCTTGATTCACCCCTCCACTTT.

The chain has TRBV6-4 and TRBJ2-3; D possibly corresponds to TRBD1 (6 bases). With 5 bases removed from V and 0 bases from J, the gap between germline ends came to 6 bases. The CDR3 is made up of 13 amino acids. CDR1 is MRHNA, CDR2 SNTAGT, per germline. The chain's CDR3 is CASSTGSTDTQYF. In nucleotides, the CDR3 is TGTGCCAGCAGTACAGGGAGCACAGATACGCAGTATTTT.

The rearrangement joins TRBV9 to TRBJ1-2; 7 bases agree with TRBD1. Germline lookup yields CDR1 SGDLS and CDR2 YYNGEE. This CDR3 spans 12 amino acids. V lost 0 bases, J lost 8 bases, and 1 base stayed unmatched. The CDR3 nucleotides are TGTGCCAGCAGCGTAGGGACAGGAGGCTACACCTTC. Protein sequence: CASSVGTGGYTF.

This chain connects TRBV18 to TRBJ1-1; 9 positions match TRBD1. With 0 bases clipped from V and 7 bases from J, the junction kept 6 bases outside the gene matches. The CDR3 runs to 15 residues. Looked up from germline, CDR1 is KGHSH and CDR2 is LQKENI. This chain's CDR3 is CASSPPTGGRDEAFF. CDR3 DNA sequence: TGTGCCAGCTCACCACCGACAGGGGGACGTGATGAAGCTTTCTTT.

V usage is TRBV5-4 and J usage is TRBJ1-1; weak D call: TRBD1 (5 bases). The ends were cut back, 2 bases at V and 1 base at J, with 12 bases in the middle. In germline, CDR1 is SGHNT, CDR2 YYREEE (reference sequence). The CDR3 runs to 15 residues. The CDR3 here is CASSFGRGGNTEAFF. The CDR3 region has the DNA TGTGCCAGCAGCTTCGGTCGGGGGGGGAACACTGAAGCTTTCTTT.

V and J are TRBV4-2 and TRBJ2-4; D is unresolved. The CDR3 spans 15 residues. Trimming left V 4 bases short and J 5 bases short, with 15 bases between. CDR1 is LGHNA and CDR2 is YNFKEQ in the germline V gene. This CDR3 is CASSPRVEKENIQYF. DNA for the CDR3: TGTGCCAGCAGCCCCCGGGTCGAGAAGGAAAACATTCAGTACTTC.